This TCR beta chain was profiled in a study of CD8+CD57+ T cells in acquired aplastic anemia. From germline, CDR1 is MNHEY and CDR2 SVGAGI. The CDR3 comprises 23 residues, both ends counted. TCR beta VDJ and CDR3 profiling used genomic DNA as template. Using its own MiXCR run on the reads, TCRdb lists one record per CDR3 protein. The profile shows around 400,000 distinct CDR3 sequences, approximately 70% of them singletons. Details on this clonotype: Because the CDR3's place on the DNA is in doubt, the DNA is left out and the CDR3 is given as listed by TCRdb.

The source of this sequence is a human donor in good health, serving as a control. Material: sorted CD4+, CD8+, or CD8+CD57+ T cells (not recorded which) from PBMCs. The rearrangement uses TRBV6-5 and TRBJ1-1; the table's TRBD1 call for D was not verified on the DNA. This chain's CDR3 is CASSIYLCSVLDQGDSVSTEAFF.